Included here is one T cell receptor beta chain sequence, with context. Antigen unknown. The CDR3 extends over 14 amino acids. Germline V CDR1 and CDR2: SGHTA, FQGNSA. V was clipped by 5 bases and J by 12 bases; unmatched bases: 9. The sample originates from a study of radiotherapy plus CTLA-4 blockade in lung cancer. Method: immunoSEQ multiplex PCR; TCRdb's copy keeps in-frame clones and lacks some. The table includes about 120,000 clones, roughly four fifths detected once. Notes on the study in general: Expansion of tumor-derived TCR clones was observed in blood after radiotherapy plus ipilimumab.

The material was peripheral blood, obtained from a patient treated with radiotherapy plus ipilimumab. The receptor's source is a human donor with non-small cell lung cancer that progressed on radiotherapy plus ipilimumab. Some clones in this sample may be carry-over from other donors' samples. The rearrangement joins TRBV7-2 to TRBJ2-3; 12 bases fit TRBD2. CDR3 residues: CASSQRLAGVKQYF. CDR3 nucleotides: TGTGCCAGCAGCCAAAGACTAGCGGGGGTAAAACAGTATTTT.